This TCR beta chain emerged from a study of patients and donors after allogeneic stem cell transplantation. This CDR3 region has 16 residues. Germline CDR1 is SGHAT and CDR2 is FQNNGV. J was trimmed by 0 bases and V by 5 bases; bases with no gene match: 8. One entry per CDR3 protein, called by TCRdb with MiXCR from the RT-PCR reads. This table holds about 160,000 distinct CDR3 sequences, 37% found once. This clonotype was observed a handful of times. V gene TRBV11-2 combines with J gene TRBJ1-1; 8 positions agree with TRBD1. The receptor comes from a human donor who was either an allogeneic HSCT recipient or a stem cell or donor lymphocyte infusion donor (not recorded which). It is not recorded whose cells these are; they may come from a transplant donor. The sample consisted of blood, either unsorted or a sorted T cell fraction (not recorded which). CDR3 protein: CASSHSGGLMNTEAFF. The CDR3 DNA reads TGTGCCAGCAGCCACTCAGGGGGCCTCATGAACACTGAAGCTTTCTTT.